This passage covers 15 T cell receptor beta chains from one sample sequenced in a study of beta chain features in type 1 diabetes. Antigens of these TCRs are unknown. General study results and limits: Moderately but significantly shorter TCRB CDR3s were found in Type 1 diabetes patients in all four CD4+ subsets.

Sequenced material consisted of expressed TCRB transcripts (all of the isolated RNA was reverse transcribed). The repertoire was sequenced with immunoSEQ multiplex PCR; TCRdb's copy has only in-frame clones and lacks some. The table has about 740,000 clones, roughly 13% seen once. The sequencing sample was made of naive CD4+ T cells from blood. The receptors derive from a man between 18 and 29 years old with type 1 diabetes.

This clone occurred a few times. The J gene is TRBJ1-2, the V gene TRBV5-4; a possible D gene is TRBD1 (5 bases). Germline CDR1 SGHNT, CDR2 YYREEE (reference sequence). The CDR3 length is 14 residues. Trimming removed 4 bases at V and 4 bases at J, with 14 bases between. CDR3 nucleotides: TGTGCCAGCAGCCGTGGGGGAGACGTCTATGGCTACACCTTC. Translating gives CASSRGGDVYGYTF.

The V and J genes are TRBV7-2 and TRBJ2-1; 8 positions match TRBD2. From germline, CDR1 is SGHTA and CDR2 FQGNSA. The V segment lost 5 bases and the J segment 4 bases; nucleotides outside the gene matches: 7. This CDR3 contains 15 residues. The CDR3, as DNA: TGTGCCAGCAGCCAATCCGGGACTAGTTACAATGAGCAGTTCTTC. Protein product: CASSQSGTSYNEQFF.

This clone was detected only a few times. This chain joins TRBV18 and TRBJ2-2, with D possibly being TRBD2 (5 bases). Germline assignment: CDR1 KGHSH and CDR2 LQKENI. The length of the CDR3 is 16 residues. V was cut by 1 base and J by 1 base, with 10 bases left in between. CDR3: CASSPQPAVNTGELFF. The CDR3 DNA reads TGTGCCAGCTCACCACAACCAGCGGTGAACACCGGGGAGCTGTTTTTT. Looking up the rest from reference TRBV18 and TRBJ2-2 gives the full variable domain: NAGVMQNPRHLVRRRGQEARLRCSPMKGHSHVYWYRQLPEEGLKFMVYLQKENIIDESGMPKERFSAEFPKEGPSILRIQQVVRGDSAAYFCASSPQPAVNTGELFFGEGSRLTVL.

CDR3 sequence reads: CASSFGWQQHSYEQYF. CDR3 DNA sequence: TGTGCCAGCAGTTTCGGCTGGCAGCAGCACTCCTACGAGCAGTACTTC. This rearrangement joins TRBV6-5 to TRBJ2-7; unclear D gene. Trimming stripped 4 bases from V and 0 bases from J, with 16 bases between. This CDR3 comprises 16 residues. Germline CDR1 reads MNHEY; CDR2 reads SVGAGI.

V gene TRBV4-3 combines with J gene TRBJ2-1; 9 bases align to TRBD1. CDR1 and CDR2 (germline): LGHNA, YSLEER. The CDR3 covers 15 residues. J lost 2 bases, V lost 3 bases, and 2 bases had no gene match. CDR3 loop: CASSQGDRAYNEQFF. DNA of the CDR3: TGCGCCAGCAGCCAGGGGGACAGGGCCTACAATGAGCAGTTCTTC.

This clone was counted only a few times. The chain couples TRBV30 to TRBJ1-1; D unresolved. The CDR3 covers 14 residues. Trimming cost V 1 base and J 4 bases, with 13 bases left between them. Germline V gene sequence: CDR1 GTSNPN, CDR2 SVGIG (reference sequence). The CDR3 DNA reads TGTGCCTGGAGTGCCCTATCCTGGGGCACTGAAGCTTTCTTT. Its protein is CAWSALSWGTEAFF.

This clone was recorded a few times. J is TRBJ2-5 and V is TRBV2; TRBD2 might be the D (6 bases). This CDR3 spans 16 amino acids. CDR1 is SNHLY and CDR2 is FYNNEI in the germline V gene. With 6 bases removed from V and 2 bases from J, the gap between germline ends came to 19 bases. This CDR3 reads CASSPGGAGIQETQYF. CDR3 in DNA: TGTGCCAGCAGCCCTGGCGGGGCGGGGATACAAGAGACCCAGTACTTC.

The rearrangement joins TRBV27 to TRBJ2-1; D remains ambiguous. The CDR3 is 17 amino acids. The germline V gene encodes CDR1 MNHEY and CDR2 SMNVEV (reference sequence). Trimming took off 4 bases at V and 4 bases at J, with 20 bases between the two ends. The DNA of the CDR3 is TGTGCCAGCAGTTCCCCCACGACCCCTCTCATGTACAATGAGCAGTTCTTC. It specifies CASSSPTTPLMYNEQFF.

There are a few counts of this clone. This chain connects TRBV14 to TRBJ2-7; D is unresolved. V was clipped by 0 bases and J by 7 bases, with 10 bases between them. CDR3 length: 13 residues. CDR1 is SGHDN, CDR2 FVKESK, per germline. The CDR3 DNA is TGTGCCAGCAGCCAAGATCCGGCCGGGGAGCAGTACTTC. It codes for CASSQDPAGEQYF.

This clone was detected a few times. This chain joins TRBV7-9 and TRBJ2-6; no firm D call. CDR3 length: 18 residues. V shed 1 base and J shed 4 bases, with 17 bases lying between them. The germline gives CDR1 SEHNR, CDR2 FQNEAQ (reference sequence). The DNA of the CDR3 is TGTGCCAGCAGCTTAGTTCCCTACAGTAGGGCCGGGGCCAACGTCCTGACTTTC. It is translated as CASSLVPYSRAGANVLTF.

This clone appeared once. This chain joins TRBV7-3 and TRBJ2-3; D unresolved. Trimming removed 3 bases at V and 0 bases at J, with 10 bases between. Germline V gene sequence: CDR1 SGHTA, CDR2 FQGTGA. This CDR3 is built from 15 residues. CDR3 residues: CASSLWSGSTDTQYF. Here the CDR3 DNA reads TGTGCCAGCAGCTTGTGGTCTGGTAGCACAGATACGCAGTATTTT.

The chain joins TRBV9 to TRBJ2-1; 8 bases map to TRBD1. The CDR3 contains 14 residues. With V trimmed by 2 bases and J by 7 bases, 5 bases remained unmatched. Germline values: CDR1 SGDLS, CDR2 YYNGEE. This chain's CDR3 is CASSVQGAANEQFF. For the CDR3, the DNA is TGTGCCAGCAGCGTCCAGGGGGCAGCGAATGAGCAGTTCTTC.

The V and J genes are TRBV30 and TRBJ1-2; D uncertain. V lost 3 bases to trimming and J lost 5 bases, with 7 bases between them. CDR1 GTSNPN and CDR2 SVGIG come from the germline V gene (reference sequence). The CDR3 runs to 11 residues. The CDR3 DNA follows: TGTGCCTGGAGAAACCGGTATGGCTACACCTTC. Translated, it gives CAWRNRYGYTF.

This clone was detected a few times. V usage is TRBV5-4 and J usage is TRBJ2-5; 10 nucleotides align to TRBD2. Losses at the gene ends were 5 bases for V and 2 bases for J; bases not matched to a gene: 3. CDR3 length equals 14 residues. Germline values: CDR1 SGHNT, CDR2 YYREEE (reference sequence). The CDR3 nucleotides read TGTGCCAGCAGGGAACTAGCGGGGCAAGAGACCCAGTACTTC. Amino acid sequence: CASRELAGQETQYF.

On this clone: A read error may produce the germline difference seen at one junction end. The V call is TRBV23-1, the J call TRBJ1-5; 8 bases map to TRBD1. TRBV23-1 is known as an ORF, though its function is uncertain. The CDR3 totals 17 residues. In DNA form, the CDR3 reads TGCGCCAGCAGTCAATCATTTCGGACAGGGACAGATCAACCCCAGCATTTT. Translating gives CASSQSFRTGTDQPQHF.